Listed below are T cell receptor beta chains from one sample, sequenced in a study of early T cells in non-severe SARS-CoV-2 infection. Each CDR3 protein is one row after TCRdb ran MiXCR on the 5' RACE reads. The table lists 55,000 to 80,000 distinct CDR3 sequences, about an eighth of them singletons, with roughly 6.1% in the top ten. Specimen: whole blood. The receptor set was obtained from an adult who was a healthcare worker with PCR-confirmed SARS-CoV-2 infection or an uninfected control (not recorded which). The CDR3 runs from the conserved cysteine through the conserved F or W. A D gene is named only where the DNA matches it firmly. Clone size is shown for a subset of rows, as once, few, many or a class of expanded clone.

>NA|TRBD1|TRBJ1-1|TRBV27
TGTGCCAGCAGTTTATCGTGGGGCAGGGGGAGATTTTTCTTT
CASSLSWGRGRFFF
>many|NA|TRBJ2-5|TRBV20-1
TGCAGTGCTAGTATTGGGAGTGGATACCAAGAGACCCAGTACTTC
CSASIGSGYQETQYF
>few|NA|TRBJ2-3|TRBV4-1
TGCGCCAGCTCTGGGCCCAGCACAGATACGCAGTATTTT
CASSGPSTDTQYF
>NA|TRBD2|TRBJ2-4|TRBV7-9
TGTGCCAGCAGCTTCCCGGGAGCGGGAGTAATGGGTGGAAACATTCAGTACTTC
CASSFPGAGVMGGNIQYF
>few|NA|TRBJ2-1|TRBV20-1
TGCAGTGCTACCTTGGGCGGACTGATATACAATGAGCAGTTCTTC
CSATLGGLIYNEQFF
>many|TRBD2|TRBJ2-1|TRBV2
TGTGCCAGCATCGGCCTAGCGGAACTAATCCAGTTCTTC
CASIGLAELIQFF
>few|TRBD1|TRBJ2-7|TRBV19
TGTGCCAGTAGTCGGGACAGTTTCTTCGAGCAGTACTTC
CASSRDSFFEQYF
>NA|NA|TRBJ2-7|TRBV2
TGTGCCAGCAGAGTAGGTGGGAGCAACGAGCAGTACTTC
CASRVGGSNEQYF
>NA|NA|TRBJ1-5|TRBV6-2/TRBV6-3
TGTGCCAGCAGTTACCAGGGGACTCAGCCCCAGCATTTT
CASSYQGTQPQHF
>many|NA|TRBJ2-5|TRBV6-2/TRBV6-3
TGTGCCAGCAGTCCGGGGCCGTGGGAGACCCAGTACTTC
CASSPGPWETQYF
>few|NA|TRBJ2-3|TRBV30
TGTGCCTGGAGTGTTCAGGGTACAGATACGCAGTATTTT
CAWSVQGTDTQYF
>many|NA|TRBJ1-1|TRBV11-3
TGTGCCAGCAGGATGGGGGACTTCAACACTGAAGCTTTCTTT
CASRMGDFNTEAFF
>NA|NA|TRBJ2-1|TRBV4-3
TGCGCCAGCAGCCAAGGCCGGGGGCTTATTTATGAGCAGTTCTTC
CASSQGRGLIYEQFF
>many|NA|TRBJ1-4|TRBV5-8
TGTGCCAGCAGCTTGGGACACAGTAATGAAAAACTGTTTTTT
CASSLGHSNEKLFF
>NA|NA|TRBJ1-2|TRBV29-1
TGCAGCGTTGGTTCTACGTCTGGCTACACCTTC
CSVGSTSGYTF
>many|TRBD1|TRBJ2-7|TRBV5-1
TGCGCCAGCAACATACAGGGGGCGAACGAGCAGTACTTC
CASNIQGANEQYF
>many|NA|TRBJ2-1|TRBV3-1
TGTGCCAGCAGACGTGATAATGAGCAGTTCTTC
CASRRDNEQFF
>many|NA|TRBJ1-1|TRBV4-1
TGCGCCAGCAGCTTTCAGGGGAGGGGCACTGAAGCTTTCTTT
CASSFQGRGTEAFF
>NA|NA|TRBJ1-1|TRBV10-3
TGTGCCATCAGTCGTACAGGTTTGAACACTGAAGCTTTCTTT
CAISRTGLNTEAFF
>NA|TRBD1|TRBJ1-2|TRBV7-2
TGTGCCAGCAGCCGATCAGGGGGCGCTAACTATGGCTACACCTTC
CASSRSGGANYGYTF